This entry features one TCR beta chain sequence. Antigen specificity is unknown. The assay was immunoSEQ multiplex PCR, and TCRdb's table has in-frame clones only and misses some. The table shows some 60,000 clones, with 90% to 95% occurring only once. This record belongs to a study of cytomegalovirus exposure and HLA in healthy donors. General observations from the study: The study flagged fewer than 200 TCR beta chains as cytomegalovirus-associated. Researchers reported that a few CMV-associated chains were confirmed in vitro as CMV antigen-specific. Within the 120 validation repertoires, first-cohort TCR clusters tended to co-occur, according to a later analysis.

Germline-derived CDR1 and CDR2 are SGHAT and FQNNGV. Trimming removed 4 bases from V and 12 bases from J, with 15 bases in between. There are 12 residues in the CDR3. The sample was PBMCs. The TCR was taken from a man aged 18 to 29 in good health and CMV-seropositive. This sequence joins TRBV11-2 and TRBJ1-1; tentative D call: TRBD1 (5 bases). This CDR3 is CASSWGGSTPFF. The CDR3 nucleotides are TGTGCCAGCAGCTGGGGGGGGTCGACGCCTTTCTTT.